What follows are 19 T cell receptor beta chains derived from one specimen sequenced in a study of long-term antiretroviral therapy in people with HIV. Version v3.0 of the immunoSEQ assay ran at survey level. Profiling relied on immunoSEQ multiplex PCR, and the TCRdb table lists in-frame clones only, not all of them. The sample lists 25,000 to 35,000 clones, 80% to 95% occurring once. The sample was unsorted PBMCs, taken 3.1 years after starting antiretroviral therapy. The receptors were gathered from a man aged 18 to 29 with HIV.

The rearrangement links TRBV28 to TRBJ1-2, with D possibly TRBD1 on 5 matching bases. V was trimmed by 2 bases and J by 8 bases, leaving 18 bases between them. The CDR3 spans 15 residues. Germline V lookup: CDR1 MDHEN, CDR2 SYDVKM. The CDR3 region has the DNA TGTGCCAGCAGTTTAACGGCAGGGTGGCGCCGCGGCTACACCTTC. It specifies CASSLTAGWRRGYTF.

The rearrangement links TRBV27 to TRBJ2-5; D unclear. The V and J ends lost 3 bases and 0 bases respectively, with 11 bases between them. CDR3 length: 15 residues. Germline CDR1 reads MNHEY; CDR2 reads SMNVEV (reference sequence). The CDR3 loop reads CASSFGPGDQETQYF. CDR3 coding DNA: TGTGCCAGCAGTTTCGGGCCTGGAGACCAAGAGACCCAGTACTTC.

The CDR3 DNA reads as TGCGCCAGCAGCCAAGATAGGGCAGGGGAAGCTTTCTTT. Protein sequence: CASSQDRAGEAFF. The chain couples TRBV4-3 to TRBJ1-1; tentatively, D is TRBD1 (5 bases). This CDR3 is built from 13 residues. Germline loops: CDR1 LGHNA, CDR2 YSLEER. V was pared by 0 bases and J by 8 bases, with 10 bases between.

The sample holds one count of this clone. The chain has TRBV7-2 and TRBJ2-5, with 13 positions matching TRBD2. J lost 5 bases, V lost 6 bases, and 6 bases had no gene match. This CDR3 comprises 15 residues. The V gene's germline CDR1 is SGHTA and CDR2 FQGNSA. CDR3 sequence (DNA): TGTGCCAGCAGTTCAGGACTAGCGGGGGCGGAGACCCAGTACTTC. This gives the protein CASSSGLAGAETQYF.

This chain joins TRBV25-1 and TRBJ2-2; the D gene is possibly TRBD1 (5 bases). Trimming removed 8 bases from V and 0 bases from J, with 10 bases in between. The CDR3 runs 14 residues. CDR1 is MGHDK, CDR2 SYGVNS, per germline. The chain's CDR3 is CASCGQTNTGELFF. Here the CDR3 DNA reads TGTGCCAGCTGTGGACAAACGAACACCGGGGAGCTGTTTTTT.

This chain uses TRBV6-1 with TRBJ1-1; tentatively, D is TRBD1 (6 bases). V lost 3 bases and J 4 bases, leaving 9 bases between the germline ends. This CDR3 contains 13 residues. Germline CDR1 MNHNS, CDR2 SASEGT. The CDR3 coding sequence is TGTGCCAGCAGTGAGGGCAGGGGCACTGAAGCTTTCTTT. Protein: CASSEGRGTEAFF.

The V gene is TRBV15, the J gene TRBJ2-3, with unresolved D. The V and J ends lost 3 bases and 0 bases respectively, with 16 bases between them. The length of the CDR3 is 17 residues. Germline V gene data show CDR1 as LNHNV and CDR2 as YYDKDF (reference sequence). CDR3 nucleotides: TGTGCCACCAGCAGTGCCCAGCCTCCCGTCAGCACAGATACGCAGTATTTT. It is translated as CATSSAQPPVSTDTQYF.

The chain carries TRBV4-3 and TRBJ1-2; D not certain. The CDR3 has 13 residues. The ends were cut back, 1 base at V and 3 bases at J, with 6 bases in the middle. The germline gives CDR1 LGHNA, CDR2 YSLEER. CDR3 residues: CASSQATDYGYTF. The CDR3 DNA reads TGCGCCAGCAGCCAAGCGACGGACTATGGCTACACCTTC.

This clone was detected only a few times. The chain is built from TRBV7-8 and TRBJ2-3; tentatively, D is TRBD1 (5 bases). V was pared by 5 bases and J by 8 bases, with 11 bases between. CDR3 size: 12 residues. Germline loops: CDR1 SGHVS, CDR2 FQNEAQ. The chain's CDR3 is CASSEDSVTQYF. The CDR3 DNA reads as TGTGCCAGCAGCGAAGACAGTGTTACGCAGTATTTT.

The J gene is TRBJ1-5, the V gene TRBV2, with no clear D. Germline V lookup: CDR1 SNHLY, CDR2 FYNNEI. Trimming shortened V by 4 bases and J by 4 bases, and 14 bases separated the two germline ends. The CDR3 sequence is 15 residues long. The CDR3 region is CASSARRALNQPQHF. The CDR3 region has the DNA TGTGCCAGCAGTGCTCGCCGGGCCTTGAATCAGCCCCAGCATTTT.

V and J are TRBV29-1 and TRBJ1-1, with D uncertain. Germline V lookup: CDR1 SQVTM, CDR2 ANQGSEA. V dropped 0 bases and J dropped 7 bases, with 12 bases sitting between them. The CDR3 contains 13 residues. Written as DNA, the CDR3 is TGCAGCGTTGAAGATAATAGGGATCTTGAAGCTTTCTTT. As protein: CSVEDNRDLEAFF.

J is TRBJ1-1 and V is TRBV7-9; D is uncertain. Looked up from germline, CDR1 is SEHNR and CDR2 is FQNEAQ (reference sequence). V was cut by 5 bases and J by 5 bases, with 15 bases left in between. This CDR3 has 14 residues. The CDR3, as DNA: TGTGCCAGCAGCCCCCTTGTAGGGAAGACTGAAGCTTTCTTT. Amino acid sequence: CASSPLVGKTEAFF.

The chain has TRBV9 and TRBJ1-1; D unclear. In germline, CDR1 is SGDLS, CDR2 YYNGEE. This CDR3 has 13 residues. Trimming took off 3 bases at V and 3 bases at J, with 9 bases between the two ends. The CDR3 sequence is CASSDGGYTEAFF. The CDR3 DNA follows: TGTGCCAGCAGCGACGGTGGGTACACTGAAGCTTTCTTT.

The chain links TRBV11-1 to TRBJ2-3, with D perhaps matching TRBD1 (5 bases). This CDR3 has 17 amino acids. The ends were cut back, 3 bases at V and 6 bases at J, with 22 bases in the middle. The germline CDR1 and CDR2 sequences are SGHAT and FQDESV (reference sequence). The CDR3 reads CASSLARSWSSGDTQYF. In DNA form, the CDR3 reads TGTGCCAGCAGCTTGGCCCGCAGTTGGAGTTCAGGGGATACGCAGTATTTT. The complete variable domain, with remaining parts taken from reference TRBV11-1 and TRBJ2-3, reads EAEVAQSPRYKITEKSQAVAFWCDPISGHATLYWYRQILGQGPELLVQFQDESVVDDSQLPKDRFSAERLKGVDSTLKIQPAELGDSAMYLCASSLARSWSSGDTQYFGPGTRLTVL.

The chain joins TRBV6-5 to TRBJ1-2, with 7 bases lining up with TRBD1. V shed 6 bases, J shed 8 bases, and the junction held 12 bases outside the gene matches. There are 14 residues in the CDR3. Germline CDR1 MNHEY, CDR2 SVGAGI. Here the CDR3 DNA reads TGTGCCAGCAGATACCCTGGACAGGATGGCGGCTACACCTTC. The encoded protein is CASRYPGQDGGYTF.

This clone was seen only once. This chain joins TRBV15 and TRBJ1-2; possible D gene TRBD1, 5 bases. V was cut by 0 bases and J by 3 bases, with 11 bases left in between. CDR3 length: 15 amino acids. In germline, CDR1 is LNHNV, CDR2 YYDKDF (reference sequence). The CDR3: CATSRDLQGYYGYTF. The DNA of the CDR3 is TGTGCCACCAGCAGAGATCTCCAGGGTTACTATGGCTACACCTTC.

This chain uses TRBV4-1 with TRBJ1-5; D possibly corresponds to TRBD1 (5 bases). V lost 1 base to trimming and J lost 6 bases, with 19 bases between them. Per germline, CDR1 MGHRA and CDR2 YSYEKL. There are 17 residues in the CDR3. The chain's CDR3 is CASSQAYIRDARQPQHF. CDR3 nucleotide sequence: TGCGCCAGCAGCCAAGCCTATATCCGGGACGCCCGTCAGCCCCAGCATTTT.

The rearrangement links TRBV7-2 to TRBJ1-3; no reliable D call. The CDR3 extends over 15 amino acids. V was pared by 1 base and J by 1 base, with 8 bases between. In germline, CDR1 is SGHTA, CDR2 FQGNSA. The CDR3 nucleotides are TGTGCCAGCAGCTTAGGAGGGCAGTCTGGAAACACCATATATTTT. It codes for CASSLGGQSGNTIYF.

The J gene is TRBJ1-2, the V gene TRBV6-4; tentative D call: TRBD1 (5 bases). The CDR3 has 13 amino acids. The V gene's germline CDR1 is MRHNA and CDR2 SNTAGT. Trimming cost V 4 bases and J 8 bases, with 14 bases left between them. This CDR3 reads CASSVLTGFGYTF. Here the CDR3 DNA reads TGTGCCAGCAGTGTTCTTACAGGATTCGGCTACACCTTC.